Below are 30 T cell receptor beta chains sequenced from a single sample in a study of response to subunit inactivated influenza vaccine. MiXCR was run by TCRdb on the RT-PCR reads, yielding one entry per CDR3 protein. The sample shows about 830,000 distinct CDR3 sequences, about a fifth of them seen only once. The material sequenced was PBMCs from blood, taken about 5 days after vaccination. All receptors derive from a man aged 50 to 59 who received an inactivated influenza vaccine.

This clonotype has just a few counts. V gene TRBV2 combines with J gene TRBJ2-7; TRBD1 aligns across 9 bases. The CDR3 has 13 residues. Losses at the gene ends were 6 bases for V and 1 base for J; bases not matched to a gene: 1. Looked up from germline, CDR1 is SNHLY and CDR2 is FYNNEI. The CDR3 region has the DNA TGTGCCAGCAGACAGGGGGCATCCTACGAGCAGTACTTC. This gives the protein CASRQGASYEQYF. The full variable domain, in which reference TRBV2 and TRBJ2-7 provide the parts outside the CDR3, is EPEVTQTPSHQVTQMGQEVILRCVPISNHLYFYWYRQILGQKVEFLVSFYNNEISEKSEIFDDQFSVERPDGSNFTLKIRSTKLEDSAMYFCASRQGASYEQYFGPGTRLTVT.

The chain carries TRBV20-1 and TRBJ1-1; no definite D call. Germline lookup yields CDR1 DFQATT and CDR2 SNEGSKA (reference sequence). Trimming took off 3 bases at V and 7 bases at J, with 18 bases between the two ends. This CDR3 has 14 residues. The CDR3 reads CSASFPQKDFEAFF. The DNA of the CDR3 is TGCAGTGCTAGCTTTCCACAGAAGGACTTTGAAGCTTTCTTT.

V gene TRBV12-3 or TRBV12-4 combines with J gene TRBJ2-1, with D maybe TRBD1 (6 bases). This CDR3 region has 14 residues. V lost 5 bases, J lost 4 bases, and 12 bases lay in between. In DNA form, the CDR3 reads TGTGCCAGCAGTAGATCAGGGGTGTACAATGAGCAGTTCTTC. Amino acids: CASSRSGVYNEQFF.

This clonotype occurred a few times. The rearrangement links TRBV5-1 to TRBJ2-5; TRBD1 matches at 7 bases. Trimming removed 3 bases from V and 3 bases from J; junction bases left unmatched: 8. CDR1 and CDR2 (germline): SGHRS, YFSETQ. The CDR3 has 15 residues. CDR3 protein: CASSSTGEGEETQYF. The CDR3 DNA sequence: TGCGCCAGCAGCTCCACAGGGGAAGGGGAAGAGACCCAGTACTTC.

This clonotype was recorded many times. This sequence joins TRBV7-2 and TRBJ1-1; no firm D call. The length of the CDR3 is 15 residues. CDR1 and CDR2 (germline): SGHTA, FQGNSA. Deletions cut 1 base from V and 1 base from J, with 10 bases between. CDR3 loop: CASSLVGRQNTEAFF. CDR3 bases: TGTGCCAGCAGCTTAGTTGGGCGACAGAACACTGAAGCTTTCTTT.

Only a few counts were recorded for this clonotype. The CDR3 DNA reads TGTGCCAGCAGCTCGGCCCTTAGAGCGGGCAATGAGCAGTTCTTC. Protein sequence: CASSSALRAGNEQFF. J is TRBJ2-1 and V is TRBV11-2, with D maybe TRBD2 (6 bases). V was pared by 4 bases and J by 6 bases, with 16 bases between. This CDR3 spans 15 amino acids. The germline V gene has CDR1 SGHAT and CDR2 FQNNGV.

This clonotype was seen a few times. This chain joins TRBV10-3 and TRBJ2-1; 8 bases are a match to TRBD2. Losses at the gene ends were 4 bases for V and 7 bases for J; bases not matched to a gene: 6. Germline values: CDR1 ENHRY, CDR2 SYGVKD. The CDR3 spans 14 residues. The CDR3 DNA reads as TGTGCCATCAGTGGGGGGACTAGGGAAAATGAGCAGTTCTTC. Its translation: CAISGGTRENEQFF.

There are a few counts of this clonotype. CDR3 in amino acids: CASSDQRTSGSFNEQFF. The CDR3 bases are TGTGCCAGCAGTGATCAGAGGACTAGCGGGAGCTTCAATGAGCAGTTCTTC. V is TRBV25-1 and J is TRBJ2-1, with TRBD2 matching over 13 bases. Germline lookup yields CDR1 MGHDK and CDR2 SYGVNS. Losses at the gene ends were 3 bases for V and 6 bases for J; bases not matched to a gene: 8. The CDR3 is made up of 17 amino acids.

This clonotype came up a few times. The genes are TRBV4-1 and TRBJ1-2; tentatively, D is TRBD1 (5 bases). This CDR3 is built from 16 residues. The germline V gene encodes CDR1 MGHRA and CDR2 YSYEKL. V lost 4 bases and J lost 4, with 19 bases in between. This chain's CDR3 is CASSPGTPLLGYGYTF. For the CDR3, the DNA is TGCGCCAGCAGCCCCGGGACCCCCCTTCTAGGCTATGGCTACACCTTC.

V and J are TRBV20-1 and TRBJ2-7; 11 bases agree with TRBD1. The V gene end was trimmed by 6 bases and the J gene end by 4 bases; junction bases not matched to a gene: 8. CDR3 size: 14 residues. CDR1 is DFQATT, CDR2 SNEGSKA, per germline (reference sequence). The CDR3 region is CSAGRGTGGYEQYF. The CDR3 nucleotides are TGCAGTGCGGGGAGAGGGACAGGGGGGTACGAGCAGTACTTC.

This chain joins TRBV5-6 and TRBJ1-5; 10 bases fit TRBD1. The junction had 2 bases not matched to a gene; V was cut back by 7 bases and J by 1 base. Germline assignment: CDR1 SGHDT and CDR2 YYEEEE. The CDR3 consists of 14 residues. CDR3 coding DNA: TGTGCCAGCCGGGGACAGGGGAGCAATCAGCCCCAGCATTTT. It codes for CASRGQGSNQPQHF.

J is TRBJ1-2 and V is TRBV20-1, with 9 bases identical to TRBD1. CDR1 and CDR2 (germline): DFQATT, SNEGSKA (reference sequence). The CDR3 has 13 residues. The CDR3 DNA sequence: TGCATTTCTACAACAGGGGGCGGTCGCGGCTACACCTTC. It specifies CISTTGGGRGYTF.

This clonotype was recorded a few times. The chain employs TRBV20-1 and TRBJ2-6; D gene unclear. Germline-derived CDR1 and CDR2 are DFQATT and SNEGSKA (reference sequence). This CDR3 contains 14 residues. Trimming stripped 6 bases from V and 0 bases from J, with 9 bases between. CDR3 bases: TGCAGTGCCAGATCCAGCTCTGGGGCCAACGTCCTGACTTTC. It specifies CSARSSSGANVLTF.

At least ten counts were recorded for this clonotype. The V and J genes are TRBV15 and TRBJ2-2, with 7 bases aligning to TRBD2. V dropped 3 bases and J dropped 6; count of bases not matched to a gene: 7. The length of the CDR3 is 15 residues. CDR1 is LNHNV and CDR2 is YYDKDF in the germline V gene (reference sequence). The CDR3 region is CATSREAGHAGELFF. The CDR3, as DNA: TGTGCCACCAGCAGGGAAGCGGGGCACGCCGGGGAGCTGTTTTTT.

This clonotype was found a few times. The chain carries TRBV20-1 and TRBJ1-6; D is uncertain. The CDR3 contains 14 residues. CDR1 is DFQATT, CDR2 SNEGSKA, per germline (reference sequence). The germline V and J ends were trimmed by 8 bases and 0 bases, with 11 bases remaining between them. CDR3 nucleotides: TGCAGTACGAAGACTAGCTCCTATAATTCACCCCTCCACTTT. This gives the protein CSTKTSSYNSPLHF.

J is TRBJ2-3 and V is TRBV12-3 or TRBV12-4; 9 nucleotides align to TRBD1. There are 14 residues in the CDR3. V trimming: 6 bases; J trimming: 5 bases; junction bases outside the gene matches: 6. This chain's CDR3 is CASRKQGARDTQYF. The CDR3 region has the DNA TGTGCCAGCAGGAAACAGGGGGCGAGAGATACGCAGTATTTT.

This clonotype was detected a few times. The V and J genes are TRBV25-1 and TRBJ1-5; possible D gene TRBD1, 6 bases. Looked up from germline, CDR1 is MGHDK and CDR2 is SYGVNS. Trimming took off 6 bases at V and 3 bases at J, with 12 bases between the two ends. This CDR3 spans 14 amino acids. The CDR3 loop reads CASRARGFNQPQHF. The CDR3 region has the DNA TGTGCCAGCAGGGCCAGGGGATTCAATCAGCCCCAGCATTTT. Complete variable domain (other parts from reference TRBV25-1 and TRBJ1-5): EADIYQTPRYLVIGTGKKITLECSQTMGHDKMYWYQQDPGMELHLIHYSYGVNSTEKGDLSSESTVSRIRTEHFPLTLESARPSHTSQYLCASRARGFNQPQHFGDGTRLSIL.

V is TRBV10-3 and J is TRBJ1-1; D gene ambiguous. The CDR3 contains 14 residues. Per germline, CDR1 ENHRY and CDR2 SYGVKD. With 7 bases removed from V and 5 bases from J, the gap between germline ends came to 17 bases. In DNA form, the CDR3 reads TGTGCCATCACCGAGGGATGGGAAGGGACTGAAGCTTTCTTT. Translated: CAITEGWEGTEAFF.

This clonotype has a handful of counts. The chain recombines TRBV20-1 with TRBJ2-7; TRBD1 matches 7 bases. This CDR3 comprises 14 residues. From germline, CDR1 is DFQATT and CDR2 SNEGSKA (reference sequence). J was trimmed by 2 bases and V by 3 bases; bases with no gene match: 7. The CDR3 protein is CSASLGQAAYEQYF. The CDR3 nucleotides read TGCAGTGCTAGTCTAGGACAGGCCGCCTACGAGCAGTACTTC.

This sequence joins TRBV5-1 and TRBJ2-6; maybe TRBD2 (5 bases). The CDR3 runs to 16 residues. V lost 0 bases and J lost 0, with 7 bases in between. The V gene's germline CDR1 is SGHRS and CDR2 YFSETQ. Here the CDR3 reads CASSLEGSSGANVLTF. The CDR3 nucleotides are TGCGCCAGCAGCTTGGAAGGGAGCTCTGGGGCCAACGTCCTGACTTTC.

V usage is TRBV5-1 and J usage is TRBJ2-5; TRBD2 aligns across 9 bases. The CDR3 runs 12 residues. V dropped 6 bases and J dropped 3; count of bases not matched to a gene: 0. Germline assignment: CDR1 SGHRS and CDR2 YFSETQ. The CDR3 sequence: CASKRGEETQYF. The DNA for the CDR3 is TGCGCCAGCAAGCGGGGGGAAGAGACCCAGTACTTC.

Ten or more counts support this clonotype. The chain uses TRBV12-3 or TRBV12-4 and TRBJ2-5; D ambiguous. This CDR3 region has 14 residues. Trimming stripped 3 bases from V and 1 base from J, with 9 bases between. The CDR3 DNA follows: TGTGCCAGCAGTTTGGAACGGTCCCAAGAGACCCAGTACTTC. Encoded protein: CASSLERSQETQYF.

The J gene is TRBJ2-2, the V gene TRBV13; maybe TRBD2 (6 bases). Germline V lookup: CDR1 PRHDT, CDR2 FYEKMQ (reference sequence). The CDR3 is 16 residues long. V lost 5 bases and J lost 4, with 17 bases in between. CDR3 sequence (DNA): TGTGCCAGCAGCCGGGGACTTCCTAGGTTCACCGGGGAGCTGTTTTTT. It is translated as CASSRGLPRFTGELFF. Full variable domain (rest looked up from reference TRBV13 and TRBJ2-2): AAGVIQSPRHLIKEKRETATLKCYPIPRHDTVYWYQQGPGQDPQFLISFYEKMQSDKGSIPDRFSAQQFSDYHSELNMSSLELGDSALYFCASSRGLPRFTGELFFGEGSRLTVL.

This clonotype was detected only a few times. The chain combines TRBV7-2 with TRBJ2-7; 7 bases align to TRBD2. CDR3 size: 13 residues. Germline CDR1 and CDR2: SGHTA and FQGNSA. V shed 7 bases, J shed 5 bases, and the junction held 8 bases outside the gene matches. The CDR3 protein is CASTLMTSHEQYF. For the CDR3, the DNA is TGTGCCAGCACCCTCATGACTAGCCACGAGCAGTACTTC.

This clonotype was detected only a few times. The chain joins TRBV27 to TRBJ2-7, with D hard to call. V was trimmed by 5 bases and J by 0 bases, leaving 17 bases between them. This CDR3 is built from 16 residues. Germline-derived CDR1 and CDR2 are MNHEY and SMNVEV (reference sequence). The CDR3 protein is CASSPFPPRTSYEQYF. The CDR3 region has the DNA TGTGCCAGCAGTCCCTTCCCTCCCCGGACCTCCTACGAGCAGTACTTC.

The rearrangement joins TRBV20-1 to TRBJ2-7; 7 bases match TRBD1. The germline V gene has CDR1 DFQATT and CDR2 SNEGSKA (reference sequence). The CDR3 is made up of 13 amino acids. V shed 4 bases, J shed 6 bases, and the junction held 9 bases outside the gene matches. CDR3 loop: CSAKRAGGSEQYF. CDR3 in DNA: TGCAGTGCTAAGCGAGCAGGGGGAAGCGAGCAGTACTTC.

V usage is TRBV28 and J usage is TRBJ1-3, with D possibly matching TRBD1 (5 bases). V dropped 3 bases and J dropped 4 bases, with 19 bases sitting between them. Germline loops: CDR1 MDHEN, CDR2 SYDVKM. The CDR3 is made up of 17 amino acids. The CDR3 sequence is CASSFRWTSQRGNTIYF. The CDR3 coding sequence is TGTGCCAGCAGTTTCCGGTGGACATCCCAAAGGGGAAACACCATATATTTT.

This sequence joins TRBV7-2 and TRBJ2-1; 7 positions match TRBD2. Germline V gene sequence: CDR1 SGHTA, CDR2 FQGNSA. The V and J ends lost 3 bases and 13 bases, in that order; junction bases with no gene match: 12. The CDR3 has 14 residues. The CDR3 DNA sequence: TGTGCCAGCAGCTTGCAGGGAGGGGAGCCGCTACAGTTCTTC. Translating it yields CASSLQGGEPLQFF. The full variable domain, its missing parts supplied by reference TRBV7-2 and TRBJ2-1, is GAGVSQSPSNKVTEKGKDVELRCDPISGHTALYWYRQSLGQGLEFLIYFQGNSAPDKSGLPSDRFSAERTGGSVSTLTIQRTQQEDSAVYLCASSLQGGEPLQFFGPGTRLTVL.

The chain is built from TRBV9 and TRBJ1-4, with TRBD1 as a possible D gene (6 bases). Germline V gene lookup returns CDR1 SGDLS and CDR2 YYNGEE. Between the trimmed V and J ends, which lost 0 bases and 8 bases, there was a span of 17 bases. The CDR3 runs 16 residues. CDR3 DNA sequence: TGTGCCAGCAGCGTAGGAAACAGGGCCGCGGGGGAAAAACTGTTTTTT. Amino acid sequence: CASSVGNRAAGEKLFF.

The chain recombines TRBV29-1 with TRBJ1-3; no firm D call. The CDR3 is 13 amino acids. Trimming took off 5 bases at V and 2 bases at J, with 10 bases between the two ends. Germline V gives CDR1 SQVTM, CDR2 ANQGSEA. CDR3 sequence reads: CSVLLTPGNTIYF. DNA for the CDR3: TGCAGCGTTCTTTTGACTCCTGGAAACACCATATATTTT.